This T cell receptor (beta chain) was recovered during a study of CD8+ T cells in alopecia areata. Treatment meaning: oral pan-JAK inhibitor, 5-10 mg twice daily. This clone was detected once. cDNA prepared by RNA extraction and subsequent reverse transcription served as the template for sequencing. Method: immunoSEQ multiplex PCR; TCRdb's copy keeps in-frame clones and lacks some. The table records about 120,000 clones, roughly three fifths of them present only once. The CDR3 extends over 16 amino acids. Trimming took 3 bases from V and 9 from J, leaving 23 bases between them. Looked up from germline, CDR1 is SGHTA and CDR2 is FQGNSA.

The V call is TRBV7-2, the J call TRBJ2-5, with D perhaps TRBD2 (6 bases). Sequenced here: CD8+ T cells sorted from blood, sampled at week 24, from a patient treated with tofacitinib. The receptor comes from a human donor with alopecia areata. The chain's CDR3 is CASSFFPSGGGEAQYF. The CDR3 DNA sequence: TGTGCCAGCAGCTTTTTTCCTTCCGGCGGAGGGGAGGCCCAGTACTTC. The full variable domain, rest sourced from reference TRBV7-2 and TRBJ2-5, is GAGVSQSPSNKVTEKGKDVELRCDPISGHTALYWYRQSLGQGLEFLIYFQGNSAPDKSGLPSDRFSAERTGGSVSTLTIQRTQQEDSAVYLCASSFFPSGGGEAQYFGPGTRLLVL.